This entry concerns a single T cell receptor beta chain. CDR3 size: 17 residues. The junction had 5 bases not matched to a gene; V was cut back by 0 bases and J by 1 base. CDR1 LGHNA and CDR2 YSLEER come from the germline V gene. Tumor or blood genomic DNA was sequenced, with inputs of about 600 ng to 6,004 ng. Profiled with immunoSEQ multiplex PCR; TCRdb holds only in-frame clones, not every one. There are around 35,000 clones in the sample; 73% occur only once, and around 40% lies in the top ten. The record originates from a study of T cells in tumors after PD-1 blockade. In the study overall: Patients had no prior checkpoint blockade, systemic immunosuppressants, or anti-cancer therapy within 4 weeks. During anti-PD-1 treatment, some patients continued daily vismodegib 150 mg. Each patient got pembrolizumab 200 mg every 3 weeks or cemiplimab 350 mg every 2 weeks.

Sequencing used PBMCs, obtained after anti-PD-1 treatment. The rearrangement joins TRBV4-3 to TRBJ2-1, with 8 bases fitting TRBD2. The TCR sequence derives from a human donor with basal cell carcinoma. DNA of the CDR3: TGCGCCAGCAGCCAAGACGTTAGCGGGACTTCCTACAATGAGCAGTTCTTC. Translated, it gives CASSQDVSGTSYNEQFF.